This T cell receptor beta chain was documented in a study of response to subunit inactivated influenza vaccine. In TCRdb, the RT-PCR reads were re-called with MiXCR into one record per CDR3 protein. The table has roughly 780,000 distinct CDR3 sequences, under 20% seen once. The CDR3 is made up of 15 amino acids. V was clipped by 0 bases and J by 2 bases, with 12 bases between them. Germline-derived CDR1 and CDR2 are SGDLS and YYNGEE. This chain connects TRBV9 to TRBJ2-7; D unresolved. The receptor was isolated from a man aged 45-65 years who received an inactivated influenza vaccine. The sequences come from PBMCs from blood, collected 5 days after vaccination. The CDR3 nucleotides are TGTGCCAGCAGCGTAGCTCTCGGGCAGACCTACGAGCAGTACTTC. This codes for CASSVALGQTYEQYF.